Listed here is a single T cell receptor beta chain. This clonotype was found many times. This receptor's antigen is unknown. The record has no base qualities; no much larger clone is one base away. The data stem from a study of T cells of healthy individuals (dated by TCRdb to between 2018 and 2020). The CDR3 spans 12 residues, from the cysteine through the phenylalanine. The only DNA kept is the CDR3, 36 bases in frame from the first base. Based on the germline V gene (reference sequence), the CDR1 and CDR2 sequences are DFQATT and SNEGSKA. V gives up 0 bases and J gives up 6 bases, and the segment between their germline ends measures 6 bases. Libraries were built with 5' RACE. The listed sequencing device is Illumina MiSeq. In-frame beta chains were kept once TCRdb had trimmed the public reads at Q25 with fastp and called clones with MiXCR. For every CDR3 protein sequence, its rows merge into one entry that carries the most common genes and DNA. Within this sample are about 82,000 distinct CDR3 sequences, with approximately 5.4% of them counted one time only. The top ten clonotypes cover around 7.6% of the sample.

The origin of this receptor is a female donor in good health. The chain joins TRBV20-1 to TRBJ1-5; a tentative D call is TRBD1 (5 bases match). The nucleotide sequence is TGCAGTGCTAGAGATCAGGGTCAGCCCCAGCATTTT. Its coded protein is CSARDQGQPQHF.